A selection of T cell receptor beta chains follows, all from one sample in a study of T cells after yellow fever vaccination. TCRdb reprocessed the 5' RACE reads via MiXCR and lists one record per CDR3 protein. The sample lists under 300,000 distinct CDR3 sequences, 6.9% occurring once. The material sequenced was CD4+ T cells sorted from PBMCs, taken 15 days after the yellow fever booster vaccination. These receptors originate from a man younger than 45 who received the YFV17D yellow fever vaccine. Each CDR3 is given with its conserved first and last residue. A D gene is named only where the DNA matches it firmly. For some rows the clone size is stated as once, few or many, or as a class when expanded; others skip it.

>TRBD1|TRBJ1-2|few|TRBV7-9
CASSLPGQTNYGYTF
TGTGCCAGCAGCCTCCCGGGACAGACTAACTATGGCTACACCTTC
>NA|TRBJ2-5|few|TRBV7-2
CASSLASGLSPLTQYF
TGTGCCAGCAGCTTAGCGTCGGGTTTATCGCCCCTGACCCAGTACTTC
>NA|TRBJ2-4|many|TRBV29-1
CSASPGTGKNIQYF
TGCAGCGCTTCCCCGGGGACGGGCAAAAACATTCAGTACTTC
>NA|TRBJ1-1|NA|TRBV27
CASSLDTGTEAFF
TGTGCCAGCAGTTTAGATACGGGGACTGAAGCTTTCTTT
>TRBD2|TRBJ2-7|many|TRBV10-3
CAISEMALAGVEQYF
TGTGCCATCAGCGAAATGGCGCTAGCGGGAGTGGAGCAGTACTTC
>NA|TRBJ2-1|NA|TRBV20-1
CSASLAEAIHNGQFF
TGCAGTGCTAGCTTAGCGGAGGCAATTCACAATGGGCAGTTCTTC
>TRBD1|TRBJ1-5|NA|TRBV7-8
CASSRDREDQPQHF
TGTGCCAGCAGCCGGGACAGGGAGGATCAGCCCCAGCATTTT
>TRBD2|TRBJ2-5|many|TRBV18
CASSPVMGLARQETQYF
TGTGCCAGCTCTCCGGTTATGGGACTAGCGCGCCAAGAGACCCAGTACTTC
>NA|TRBJ2-5|few|TRBV6-2/TRBV6-3
CASSYRSLTRQETQYF
TGTGCCAGCAGTTACCGCTCACTAACCCGACAAGAGACCCAGTACTTC
>NA|TRBJ2-5|many|TRBV14
CASSQERMETQYF
TGTGCCAGCAGCCAAGAGAGGATGGAGACCCAGTACTTC
>NA|TRBJ1-5|many|TRBV4-2
CASSQDLTQGSPDF
TGTGCCAGCAGCCAAGATCTAACCCAGGGGAGCCCGGATTTT
>TRBD2|TRBJ2-7|NA|TRBV20-1
CCASPGTSGSISEQYF
TGCTGTGCTAGTCCCGGGACTAGCGGGAGTATCAGCGAGCAGTACTTC
>NA|TRBJ2-3|few|TRBV12-3/TRBV12-4
CASSLGSGYGADTQYF
TGTGCCAGCAGTTTAGGCTCTGGGTATGGGGCAGATACGCAGTATTTT
>TRBD2|TRBJ2-7|few|TRBV3-1
CASKPAGGAYEQYF
TGTGCCAGCAAACCGGCGGGAGGGGCCTACGAGCAGTACTTC
>TRBD2|TRBJ2-1|few|TRBV7-2
CASSSLAGGTYNEQFF
TGTGCCAGCAGCTCACTAGCGGGGGGTACCTACAATGAGCAGTTCTTC
>NA|TRBJ1-1|few|TRBV5-1
CASTPVGGNTEAFF
TGCGCCAGCACCCCGGTAGGGGGGAACACTGAAGCTTTCTTT
>NA|TRBJ2-6|many|TRBV2
CASSEDGQRSGANVLTF
TGTGCCAGCAGTGAAGACGGCCAGCGCTCTGGGGCCAACGTCCTGACTTTC
>NA|TRBJ1-1|many|TRBV3-1
CASSQDSMNTEAFF
TGTGCCAGCAGCCAGGACAGCATGAACACTGAAGCTTTCTTT
>TRBD1|TRBJ2-5|few|TRBV24-1
CATSDSRTGGETQYF
TGTGCCACCAGTGATTCCCGGACAGGGGGGGAGACCCAGTACTTC
>NA|TRBJ2-2|few|TRBV29-1
CSVNIGTRTGELFF
TGCAGCGTTAACATAGGAACCCGCACCGGGGAGCTGTTTTTT
>NA|TRBJ1-6|many|TRBV7-3
CASSSTGSMAPLHF
TGTGCCAGCAGCTCTACAGGGTCAATGGCACCCCTCCACTTT
>TRBD2|TRBJ2-3|NA|TRBV20-1
CCARDPTSGRQDTQYF
TGCTGTGCTAGAGACCCGACTAGCGGGAGACAAGATACGCAGTATTTT
>NA|TRBJ2-3|few|TRBV4-3
CASSQATGRTDTQYF
TGCGCCAGCAGCCAAGCGACAGGCCGCACAGATACGCAGTATTTT
>NA|TRBJ1-5|NA|TRBV5-1
CASSLRRDQPQHF
TGCGCCAGCAGCTTGCGCAGGGATCAGCCCCAGCATTTT
>NA|TRBJ2-7|many|TRBV7-2
CASSLADGYEQYF
TGTGCCAGCAGCTTAGCCGACGGCTACGAGCAGTACTTC
>TRBD2|TRBJ2-7|NA|TRBV5-1
CASSLATSGTSGRSGQYF
TGCGCCAGCAGCTTAGCGACGTCCGGGACTAGCGGGAGGAGTGGGCAGTACTTC
>TRBD1|TRBJ2-7|NA|TRBV9
CASSATGTVSEQYF
TGTGCCAGCAGCGCCACCGGGACAGTGAGCGAGCAGTACTTC
>NA|TRBJ2-1|NA|TRBV30
CAWALFGEQFF
TGTGCCTGGGCCCTATTCGGTGAGCAGTTCTTC
>TRBD1|TRBJ1-2|few|TRBV6-5
CASQTRQGASYGYTF
TGTGCCAGCCAAACCCGACAGGGGGCGAGTTATGGCTACACCTTC
>TRBD2|TRBJ2-2|once|TRBV20-1
CCARGLAGANTGELFF
TGCTGTGCTAGGGGACTAGCGGGGGCGAACACCGGGGAGCTGTTTTTT
>NA|TRBJ1-4|NA|TRBV19
CASSISVRGGEEKLFF
TGTGCCAGTAGTATATCGGTTCGGGGAGGAGAAGAAAAACTGTTTTTT
>TRBD2|TRBJ2-3|NA|TRBV20-1
CSASRAEIAGRTQYF
TGCAGTGCTAGTAGAGCGGAGATAGCGGGAAGGACGCAGTATTTT
>NA|TRBJ2-1|NA|TRBV24-1
CAPSYNEQFF
TGTGCCCCCTCCTACAATGAGCAGTTCTTC
>NA|TRBJ2-2|many|TRBV18
CASSPRRDQDGELFF
TGTGCCAGCTCACCACGGCGGGATCAAGACGGGGAGCTGTTTTTT
>NA|TRBJ2-4|NA|TRBV20-1
CSASGAGRFF
TGCAGTGCTAGTGGGGCAGGGAGGTTCTTC
>NA|TRBJ1-1|many|TRBV5-1
CASSSKVGTLNTEAFF
TGCGCCAGCAGCTCCAAAGTGGGGACTCTGAACACTGAAGCTTTCTTT
>TRBD1|TRBJ1-5|many|TRBV5-6
CASSTGTGNQPQHF
TGTGCCAGCAGCACCGGGACAGGGAATCAGCCCCAGCATTTT
>NA|TRBJ2-7|few|TRBV5-4
CASSFQNNYEQYF
TGTGCCAGCAGCTTCCAAAACAACTACGAGCAGTACTTC
>TRBD2|TRBJ2-3|NA|TRBV25-1
CASGQWTSGGDTQYF
TGTGCCAGCGGCCAATGGACTAGCGGGGGGGATACGCAGTATTTT
>NA|TRBJ2-5|many|TRBV6-5
CASSYGVKETQYF
TGTGCCAGCAGTTACGGGGTTAAAGAGACCCAGTACTTC
>NA|TRBJ2-5|many|TRBV20-1
CSAADPAETQYF
TGCAGTGCTGCCGACCCCGCAGAGACCCAGTACTTC
>NA|TRBJ2-1|NA|TRBV24-1
CATSWTSDEQFF
TGTGCCACCAGCTGGACTTCCGATGAGCAGTTCTTC
>NA|TRBJ2-4|NA|TRBV5-1
CASSLEASLAKNIQYF
TGCGCCAGCAGCTTGGAGGCCTCCCTAGCCAAAAACATTCAGTACTTC
>TRBD1|TRBJ1-1|few|TRBV7-9
CASSRQGAGTEAFF
TGTGCCAGCAGCCGACAGGGGGCCGGGACTGAAGCTTTCTTT
>TRBD2|TRBJ2-3|NA|TRBV11-2
CASYSAGTNPRTDTQYF
TGTGCCAGCTACAGTGCCGGGACTAACCCCCGCACAGATACGCAGTATTTT
>NA|TRBJ1-5|NA|TRBV7-2
CASSLDGGVRNQPQHF
TGTGCCAGCAGCTTAGACGGGGGAGTCAGGAATCAGCCCCAGCATTTT
>NA|TRBJ2-5|few|TRBV19
CASSEGRGTQYF
TGTGCCAGTAGTGAGGGCCGGGGGACCCAGTACTTC
>TRBD1|TRBJ1-2|NA|TRBV4-3
CASSQGAEGARGGYTF
TGCGCCAGCAGCCAAGGGGCCGAGGGGGCAAGAGGAGGCTACACCTTC